This paragraph reports one TCR beta chain. Its antigen is unidentified. The CDR3 consists of 15 residues. Generation of TCR beta cDNA was performed by 5'RACE template switching incorporating UMIs. Using the 5' RACE reads, TCRdb records one entry per CDR3 protein without DNA. This repertoire includes about 460,000 distinct CDR3 sequences. This specimen comes from a study of T cells expressing NK-cell markers. Looking at the study overall: Sorted CD3+CD56-NKG2C+, CD3+CD56+NKG2C+ and CD3+CD56+NKG2C- T cells supplied the TCR beta repertoires.

Study-level results: Uncertainty persisted over the HCMV specificity of expanded NKG2C+ T cell clones.

The sequenced sample consisted of blood T cells: a sorted CD56 or NKG2C T cell subset, CD4+ or CD8+ T cells, or bulk PBMC T cells (not recorded which). The chain employs TRBV12-3 or TRBV12-4 and TRBJ1-6; TCRdb returns TRBD1, unconfirmable since there is no DNA. The TCR comes from a woman in her 50s in good health. CDR3: CASSPTGVRNSPLHF.